The clone carrying this T cell receptor beta chain was counted between two and nine times. Its target is not known. Primers used in a second PCR of about 7 to 12 cycles were a sample-barcoded 5' primer and a J-beta primer mix. The template-switch adaptor, which had 12 random nucleotides, put a tag on each cDNA molecule. TCRdb passed the 5' RACE reads through MiXCR, listing each CDR3 protein once. The sample lists over a million distinct CDR3 sequences, 42% occurring once. The entry originates in a study of blood T cells in healthy people across ages. At the level of the study: Template switching captured about one barcoded beta molecule per two T cells.

This CDR3 has 16 amino acids. J lost 5 bases, V lost 1 base, and 8 bases had no gene match. CDR1 SGHTA and CDR2 FQGTGA come from the germline V gene. The donors, healthy Caucasians from Russia, were aged roughly 6 to 90. General observations from the study: The recorded TCR beta diversity per million T cells decreased in a roughly linear manner with age.

The origin of this receptor is a woman between 18 and 30 years old in good health. Sequencing was done on a sample of blood. The chain combines TRBV7-3 with TRBJ2-3, with 8 bases fitting TRBD2. The CDR3 reads CASSLKMVAGQDTQYF. The CDR3 region has the DNA TGTGCCAGCAGCTTAAAGATGGTAGCGGGACAAGATACGCAGTATTTT.